Listed below are T cell receptor beta chains from one sample, sequenced in a study of T-cell reconstitution after alpha-beta-depleted transplantation in children. TCRdb re-derived calls from the PCR reads in MiXCR, one entry per CDR3 protein. Seen here are roughly 100,000 distinct CDR3 sequences, about 8% observed once, and the top ten hold 6.9%. Sequencing was performed on PBMCs from the stem cell graft donor, taken from the stem cell graft. These receptors all stem from a human donor who donated a stem cell graft to a child with congenital amegakaryocytic thrombocytopenia. The CDR3 runs from the conserved cysteine through the conserved F or W. A D gene is named only where the DNA matches it firmly. Rows may omit the clone size; those that give it use once, few, many or a size class.

j_call v_call clone_size d_call cdr3_aa cdr3_nt
TRBJ2-2 TRBV18 many - CASSPRQVATGELFF TGTGCCAGCTCACCAAGGCAGGTGGCCACCGGGGAGCTGTTTTTT
TRBJ2-3 TRBV5-4 many - CASSLRRGAGVGDTQYF TGTGCCAGCAGCTTAAGGAGGGGCGCTGGCGTCGGAGATACGCAGTATTTT
TRBJ2-2 TRBV3-1 few - CASSSWPGGPGELFF TGTGCCAGCAGCTCTTGGCCCGGGGGGCCCGGGGAGCTGTTTTTT
TRBJ2-3 TRBV5-1 - - CASSLTVITTDTQYF TGCGCCAGCAGCTTGACAGTTATTACCACAGATACGCAGTATTTT
TRBJ1-2 TRBV3-1 many TRBD1 CASRLRDRGDGYTF TGTGCCAGCAGACTCCGGGACAGGGGGGATGGCTACACCTTC
TRBJ2-7 TRBV9 - - CASSVVPGSYEQYF TGTGCCAGCAGCGTAGTCCCAGGGTCCTACGAGCAGTACTTC
TRBJ2-7 TRBV5-1 many - CASSLQGSSYEQYF TGCGCCAGCAGCTTGCAGGGGTCGTCCTACGAGCAGTACTTC
TRBJ2-6 TRBV11-2 - - CASSLEIVPSSGANVLTF TGTGCCAGCAGCTTAGAGATTGTACCGAGCTCTGGGGCCAACGTCCTGACTTTC
TRBJ1-1 TRBV7-9 - - CASERGDTEAFF TGTGCCAGTGAGCGTGGGGACACTGAAGCTTTCTTT
TRBJ1-2 TRBV6-1 - - CASSQTRGYTF TGTGCCAGCAGTCAAACACGGGGCTACACCTTC
TRBJ2-7 TRBV7-9 many TRBD2 CASSPLSGGEYF TGTGCCAGCAGCCCCCTATCGGGAGGGGAGTACTTC
TRBJ2-5 TRBV5-1 many TRBD2 CASSLKGHTLATQETQYF TGCGCCAGCAGCTTGAAGGGCCATACACTAGCGACCCAAGAGACCCAGTACTTC
TRBJ2-3 TRBV29-1 few TRBD2 CSVPRLAGSTDTQYF TGCAGCGTTCCCAGACTAGCGGGAAGCACAGATACGCAGTATTTT
TRBJ2-1 TRBV28 many TRBD1 CASSPRDRVRDEQFF TGTGCCAGCAGTCCCCGGGACAGGGTACGCGATGAGCAGTTCTTC
TRBJ2-1 TRBV20-1 many TRBD2 CSARRLAGGPGSNEQFF TGCAGTGCTAGAAGACTAGCGGGAGGGCCCGGATCCAATGAGCAGTTCTTC
TRBJ2-3 TRBV4-2 many TRBD2 CASSQGSAAGDRWTQYF TGTGCCAGCAGCCAAGGTTCCGCAGCGGGAGATAGGTGGACGCAGTATTTT
TRBJ2-3 TRBV7-2 many - CASSLDLATQYF TGTGCCAGCAGCTTAGATCTAGCTACGCAGTATTTT
TRBJ2-1 TRBV11-2 few TRBD2 CASSSRTSTYNEQFF TGTGCCAGCAGCTCCCGGACTAGCACTTACAATGAGCAGTTCTTC
TRBJ2-7 TRBV20-1 many TRBD2 CSASLGLAGQTGQYF TGCAGTGCTAGTCTAGGACTAGCGGGTCAAACGGGGCAGTACTTC
TRBJ1-1 TRBV4-2 many - CASSLAGAESEAFF TGTGCCAGCAGCCTAGCAGGGGCTGAGTCTGAAGCTTTCTTT
TRBJ2-1 TRBV7-2 many TRBD1 CASSDRGRSAYNEQFF TGTGCCAGCAGCGATAGGGGGCGAAGCGCCTACAATGAGCAGTTCTTC
TRBJ2-7 TRBV20-1 - TRBD2 CSARAASGVTSSYEQYF TGCAGTGCTAGAGCTGCGAGCGGGGTTACGAGCTCCTACGAGCAGTACTTT
TRBJ2-7 TRBV5-1 many TRBD1 CASSLDRGNEQYF TGCGCCAGCAGCTTGGACAGGGGGAACGAGCAGTACTTC
TRBJ1-2 TRBV7-9 many TRBD1 CASRPGQGGYGYTF TGTGCCAGCAGACCAGGACAGGGCGGCTATGGCTACACCTTC
TRBJ2-2 TRBV10-3 many - CAISPGTTNTGELFF TGTGCCATCAGTCCCGGGACAACGAACACCGGGGAGCTGTTTTTT
TRBJ1-5 TRBV6-1 many - CASSETAGNQPQHF TGTGCCAGCAGTGAGACAGCAGGTAATCAGCCCCAGCATTTT
TRBJ2-5 TRBV12-3/TRBV12-4 many TRBD2 CASSWGGRETQYF TGTGCCAGCAGTTGGGGGGGTCGGGAGACCCAGTACTTC
TRBJ2-5 TRBV7-8 many - CASSSETQYF TGTGCCAGCAGCTCGGAGACCCAGTACTTC
TRBJ2-7 TRBV7-8 many TRBD1 CASSATGGEYEQYF TGTGCCAGCAGCGCGACAGGGGGCGAATACGAGCAGTACTTC
TRBJ2-1 TRBV20-1 few - CSAISGGGGGKRSEQFF TGCAGTGCCATATCGGGGGGCGGGGGAGGGAAACGGAGCGAGCAGTTCTTC
TRBJ1-6 TRBV5-1 many - CASSLDGYNSPLHF TGCGCCAGCAGCCTGGACGGTTATAATTCACCCCTCCACTTT
TRBJ2-3 TRBV3-1 many - CASSQDFTGSDTQYF TGTGCCAGCAGCCAAGATTTTACAGGGTCAGATACGCAGTATTTT
TRBJ2-4 TRBV12-3/TRBV12-4 many TRBD2 CASRGTKGKNIQYF TGTGCCAGCAGGGGGACTAAGGGGAAAAACATTCAGTACTTC